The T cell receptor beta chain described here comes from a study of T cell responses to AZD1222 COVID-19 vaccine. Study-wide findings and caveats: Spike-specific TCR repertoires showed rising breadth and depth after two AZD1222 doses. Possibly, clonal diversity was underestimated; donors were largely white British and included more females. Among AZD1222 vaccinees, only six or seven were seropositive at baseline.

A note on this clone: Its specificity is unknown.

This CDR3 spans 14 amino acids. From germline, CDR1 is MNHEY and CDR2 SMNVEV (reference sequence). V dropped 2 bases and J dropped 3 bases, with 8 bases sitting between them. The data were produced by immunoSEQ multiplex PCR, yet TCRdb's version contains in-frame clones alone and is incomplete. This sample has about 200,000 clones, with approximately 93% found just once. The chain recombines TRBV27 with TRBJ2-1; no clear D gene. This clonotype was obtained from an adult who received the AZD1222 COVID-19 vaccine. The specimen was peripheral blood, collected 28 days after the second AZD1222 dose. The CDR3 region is CASSLERHYNEQFF. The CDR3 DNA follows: TGTGCCAGCAGTTTAGAGCGCCACTACAATGAGCAGTTCTTC.